The following is a TCR beta chain sequence with its context. Its specificity is not known. From the germline J gene comes the end of the CDR3, since the read stops 3 residues before it. TCRdb keeps only in-frame clones here, not all; method: immunoSEQ multiplex PCR. The table lists roughly 31,000 clones. The sample comes from a study of T cells in women clearing cervical HPV infection. Looking at the study overall: Control women cleared a single incident HPV16 infection within 12 months. Blood came at first lesion visit for cases, post-clearance for controls. Study observations and caveats: Richness differences could reflect unmeasured T-cell content per sample.

Germline V gene sequence: CDR1 MNHEY, CDR2 SVGEGT. V was pared by 6 bases and J by 4 bases, with 10 bases of the junction left unmatched. This CDR3 contains 16 residues. This chain connects TRBV6-2 or TRBV6-3 to TRBJ1-5; 9 nucleotides line up with TRBD1. The material sequenced was blood buffy coat. This sequence originates from a woman aged 18-70 years with a cervical HPV16 infection that either progressed to CIN3+ or cleared (not recorded which). CDR3 in amino acids: CASRTKRTGENQPQHF. The CDR3 DNA, read in part, is TGTGCCAGCAGAACCAAAAGGACAGGGGAAAATCAGCCC.